This T cell receptor beta chain is from a study of blood T cell repertoires in COVID-19. At the level of the study: The United States, Italy and Spain provided the acute and convalescent COVID-19 samples. PBMCs, B-cell-depleted T cells, or T cells provided the cDNA or gDNA that made up the material.

CDR1 SGHVS and CDR2 FNYEAQ come from the germline V gene. The CDR3 is made up of 15 amino acids. Trimming left V 5 bases short and J 3 bases short, with 15 bases between. While infection was still active, Seattle patients were enrolled and then followed longitudinally. Libraries were prepared by immunoSEQ multiplex PCR; TCRdb keeps only in-frame clonotypes and omits some of them. The sample has 150,000 to 200,000 clones, approximately 81% seen once; the top ten hold more than 14%. The clonotype comes from a woman in her 70s with COVID-19, enrolled during active disease. The J gene is TRBJ2-3, the V gene TRBV7-6; D possibly corresponds to TRBD2 (7 bases). Material for sequencing was peripheral blood. The DNA for the CDR3 is TGTGCCAGCAGCGGGAGGGGACACCCTACAGATACGCAGTATTTT. Encoded protein: CASSGRGHPTDTQYF. Full variable domain (outside the CDR3, taken from reference TRBV7-6 and TRBJ2-3): GAGVSQSPRYKVTKRGQDVALRCDPISGHVSLYWYRQALGQGPEFLTYFNYEAQQDKSGLPNDRFSAERPEGSISTLTIQRTEQRDSAMYRCASSGRGHPTDTQYFGPGTRLTVL.